This T cell receptor (beta chain) appears in the sequencing data of a study of cytomegalovirus exposure and HLA in healthy donors. Findings and caveats of the study: TRBV6-2, TRBV6-3 and some other V segments were unresolvable in 87-base-pair reads.

PCR amplification relied on 60 Vbeta primers (plus 13 Jbeta primers). Profiled with immunoSEQ multiplex PCR; TCRdb holds only in-frame clones, not every one. Counted here are 250,000 or so clones, 92% occurring once; the ten biggest clones make up about 1.8%. In regard to this clone: What it recognizes is unknown.

The CDR3 is 16 amino acids. Germline CDR1 reads KGHSH; CDR2 reads LQKENI. Trimming took off 0 bases at V and 2 bases at J, with 11 bases between the two ends. The sequenced sample consisted of PBMCs. The TCR comes from a girl aged 2-10 years in good health and CMV-seronegative. The chain employs TRBV18 and TRBJ1-5, with D perhaps TRBD1 (5 bases). Here the CDR3 DNA reads TGTGCCAGCTCACCACCGGGAGGGGCTGGCAATCAGCCCCAGCATTTT. The encoded protein is CASSPPGGAGNQPQHF.